This TCR beta chain comes out of a study of beta chain features in type 1 diabetes. Study-wide results and caveats: The study left unresolved whether HLA type influences TCRB rearrangement. Comparison showed that naive, central memory and Treg TCRB repertoires appeared more similar among patients than among healthy donors.

Averaging roughly 120 mL, one heparinised blood draw was given by each donor. Post-sort purity exceeded 95% for all sorted populations. CDR1 SGHTA and CDR2 FQGTGA come from the germline V gene. The V and J ends lost 5 bases and 8 bases, in that order; junction bases with no gene match: 11. The CDR3 spans 16 residues. Comments on this clone: The antigen is undetermined.

Isolated RNA was reverse transcribed in full, so expressed TCRB transcripts were sequenced. Generated by immunoSEQ multiplex PCR, the TCRdb table keeps only in-frame clones and is missing some. The sample has 130,000 to 150,000 clones; about 50% are singletons. The chain uses TRBV7-3 and TRBJ2-3, with 12 bases lining up with TRBD1. Sequences were obtained from Tregs from blood. This receptor was identified in a man aged 18 to 30 in good health. CDR3 in amino acids: CASSRPGQGARGTQYF. CDR3 coding DNA: TGTGCCAGCAGCAGACCGGGACAGGGGGCGCGAGGTACGCAGTATTTT.